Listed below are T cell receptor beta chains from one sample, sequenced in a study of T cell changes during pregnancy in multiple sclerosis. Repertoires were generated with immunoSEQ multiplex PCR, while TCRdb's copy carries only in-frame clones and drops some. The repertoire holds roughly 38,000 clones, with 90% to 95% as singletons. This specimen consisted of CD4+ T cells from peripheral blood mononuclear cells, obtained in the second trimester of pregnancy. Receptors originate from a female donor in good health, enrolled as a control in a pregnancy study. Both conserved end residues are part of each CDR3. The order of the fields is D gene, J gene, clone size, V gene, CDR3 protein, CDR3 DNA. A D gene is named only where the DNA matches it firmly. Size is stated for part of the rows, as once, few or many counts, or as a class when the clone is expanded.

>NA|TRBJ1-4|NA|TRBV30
CAWRQATNEKLFF
TGTGCCTGGAGACAGGCAACTAATGAAAAACTGTTTTTT
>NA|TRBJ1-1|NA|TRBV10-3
CAISDTTGEAFF
TGTGCCATCAGTGACACTACAGGGGAAGCTTTCTTT
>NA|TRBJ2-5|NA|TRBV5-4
CASSLQETQYF
TGTGCCAGCAGCTTACAGGAGACCCAGTACTTC
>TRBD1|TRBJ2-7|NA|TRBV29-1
CSVGSGTAYEQYF
TGCAGCGTTGGGTCAGGGACAGCATACGAGCAGTACTTC
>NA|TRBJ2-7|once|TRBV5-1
CASSRDWPWDEQYF
TGCGCCAGCAGCCGGGACTGGCCTTGGGACGAGCAGTACTTC
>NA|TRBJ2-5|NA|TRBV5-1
CASSEPGGGETQYF
TGCGCCAGCAGCGAGCCTGGTGGGGGGGAGACCCAGTACTTC
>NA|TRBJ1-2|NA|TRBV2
CASSLSPIYGYTF
TGTGCCAGCAGCCTAAGTCCCATCTATGGCTACACCTTC
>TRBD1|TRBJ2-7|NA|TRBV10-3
CAISAWYRGFGEQYF
TGTGCCATCAGCGCATGGTACAGGGGGTTTGGCGAGCAGTACTTC
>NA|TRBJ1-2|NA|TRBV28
CASSFGVTNYGYTF
TGTGCCAGCAGTTTTGGAGTTACTAACTATGGCTACACCTTC
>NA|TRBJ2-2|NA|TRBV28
CASSLSGRGELFF
TGTGCCAGCAGTTTATCAGGGCGCGGGGAGCTGTTTTTT
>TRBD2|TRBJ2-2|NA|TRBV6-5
CASSYSRTRSGELFF
TGTGCCAGCAGTTACTCCAGGACTAGGTCGGGGGAGCTGTTTTTT
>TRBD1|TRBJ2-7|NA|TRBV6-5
CASRTGAVYEQYF
TGTGCCAGTCGGACAGGGGCCGTATACGAGCAGTACTTC
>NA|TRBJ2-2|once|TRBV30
CAWSLGQGWVGELFF
TGTGCCTGGAGTCTCGGGCAGGGGTGGGTCGGGGAGCTGTTTTTT
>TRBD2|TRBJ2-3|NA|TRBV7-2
CASSRTSGVRDTQYF
TGTGCCAGCAGCAGGACTAGCGGGGTTCGAGATACGCAGTATTTT
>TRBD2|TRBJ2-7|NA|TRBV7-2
CASSLETSGSSVQYF
TGTGCCAGCAGCTTGGAGACTAGCGGGAGTTCAGTGCAGTACTTC
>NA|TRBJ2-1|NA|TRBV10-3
CAISEGRGEQFF
TGTGCCATCAGTGAAGGACGGGGTGAGCAGTTCTTC
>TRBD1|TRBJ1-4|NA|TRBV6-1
CASSEKRQGARERPEKLFF
TGTGCCAGCAGTGAAAAAAGACAGGGGGCAAGAGAAAGGCCTGAAAAACTGTTTTTT
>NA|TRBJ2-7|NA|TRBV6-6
CASIRDGNYYEQYF
TGTGCCAGCATCCGTGACGGTAACTACTACGAGCAGTACTTC
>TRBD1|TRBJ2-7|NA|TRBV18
CASSPLQGAEEQYF
TGTGCCAGCTCACCATTACAGGGGGCCGAAGAGCAGTACTTC
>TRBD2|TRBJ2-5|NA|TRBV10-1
CASARGLGETQYF
TGCGCCAGCGCACGGGGACTAGGAGAGACCCAGTACTTC
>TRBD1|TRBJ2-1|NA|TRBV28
CASKMGQGASGEQFF
TGTGCCAGCAAAATGGGACAGGGGGCTTCGGGTGAGCAGTTCTTC